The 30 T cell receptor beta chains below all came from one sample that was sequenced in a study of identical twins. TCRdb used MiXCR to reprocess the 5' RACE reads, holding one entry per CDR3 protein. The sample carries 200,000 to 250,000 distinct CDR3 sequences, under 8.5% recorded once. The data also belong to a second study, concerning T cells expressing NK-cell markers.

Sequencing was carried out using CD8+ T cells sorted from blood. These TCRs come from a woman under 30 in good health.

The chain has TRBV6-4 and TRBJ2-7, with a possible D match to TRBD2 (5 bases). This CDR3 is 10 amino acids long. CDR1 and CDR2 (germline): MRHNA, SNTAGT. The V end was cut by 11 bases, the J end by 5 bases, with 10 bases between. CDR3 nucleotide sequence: TGTGCCGGGAGAGGGCACGAGCAGTACTTC. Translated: CAGRGHEQYF.

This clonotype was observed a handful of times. In nucleotides, the CDR3 is TGTGCCAGCTACGGGACAAAGCGGGATGGCTACACCTTC. This encodes CASYGTKRDGYTF. The chain joins TRBV27 to TRBJ1-2; a possible D gene is TRBD1 (6 bases). This CDR3 has 13 amino acids. The V end lost 8 bases, the J end lost 6 bases, and 16 bases lay between the germline ends. Per the germline V gene, CDR1 is MNHEY and CDR2 is SMNVEV (reference sequence).

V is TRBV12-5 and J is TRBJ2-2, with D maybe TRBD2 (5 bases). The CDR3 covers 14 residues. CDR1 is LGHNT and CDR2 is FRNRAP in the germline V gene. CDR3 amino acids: CASGRASNTGELFF. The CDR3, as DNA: TGTGCCTCCGGGCGGGCCTCGAACACCGGGGAGCTGTTTTTT.

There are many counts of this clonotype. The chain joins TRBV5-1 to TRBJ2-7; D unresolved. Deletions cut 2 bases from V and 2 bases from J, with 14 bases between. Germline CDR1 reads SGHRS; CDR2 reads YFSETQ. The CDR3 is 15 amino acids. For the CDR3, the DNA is TGCGCCAGCAGCTTCGGCATCCAGGCGACCTACGAGCAGTACTTC. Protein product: CASSFGIQATYEQYF.

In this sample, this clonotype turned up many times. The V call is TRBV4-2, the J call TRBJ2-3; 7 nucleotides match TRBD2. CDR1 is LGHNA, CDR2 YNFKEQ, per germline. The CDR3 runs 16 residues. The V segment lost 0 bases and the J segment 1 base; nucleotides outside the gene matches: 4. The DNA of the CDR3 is TGTGCCAGCAGCCAAGATGGGGGGGAAGGCACAGATACGCAGTATTTT. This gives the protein CASSQDGGEGTDTQYF.

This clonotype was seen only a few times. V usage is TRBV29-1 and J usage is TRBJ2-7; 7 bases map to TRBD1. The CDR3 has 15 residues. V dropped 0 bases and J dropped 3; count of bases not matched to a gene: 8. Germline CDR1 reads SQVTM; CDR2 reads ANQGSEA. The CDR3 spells CSVEEDRDSVYEQYF. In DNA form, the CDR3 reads TGCAGCGTTGAAGAAGACCGGGACAGCGTCTACGAGCAGTACTTC.

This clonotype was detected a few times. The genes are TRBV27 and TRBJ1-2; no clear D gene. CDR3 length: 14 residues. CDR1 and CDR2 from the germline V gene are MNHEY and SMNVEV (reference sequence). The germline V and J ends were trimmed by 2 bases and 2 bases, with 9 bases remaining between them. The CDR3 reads CASSLAGPNYGYTF. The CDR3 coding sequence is TGTGCCAGCAGTTTAGCCGGGCCCAACTATGGCTACACCTTC.

In nucleotides, the CDR3 is TGTGCCAGCAGGGAGGGGAATGAGCAGTTCTTC. Protein: CASREGNEQFF. The chain couples TRBV9 to TRBJ2-1, with D perhaps matching TRBD2 (6 bases). The CDR3 totals 11 residues. Germline loops: CDR1 SGDLS, CDR2 YYNGEE. The ends were cut back, 5 bases at V and 7 bases at J, with 7 bases in the middle.

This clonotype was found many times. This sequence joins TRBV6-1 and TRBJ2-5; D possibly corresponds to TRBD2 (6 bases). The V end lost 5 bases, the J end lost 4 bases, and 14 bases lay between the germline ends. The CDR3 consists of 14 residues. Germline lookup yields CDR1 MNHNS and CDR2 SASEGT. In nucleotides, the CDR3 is TGTGCCAGCAGTCCAACTAGCAAAAGAGAGACCCAGTACTTC. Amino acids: CASSPTSKRETQYF.

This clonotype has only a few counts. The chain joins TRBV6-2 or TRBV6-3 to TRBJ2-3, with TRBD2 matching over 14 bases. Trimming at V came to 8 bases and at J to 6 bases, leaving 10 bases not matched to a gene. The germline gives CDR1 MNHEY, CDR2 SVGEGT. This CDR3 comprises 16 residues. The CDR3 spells CASYYGLAGGRDTQYF. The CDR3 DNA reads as TGTGCCAGCTATTACGGACTAGCGGGAGGAAGGGATACGCAGTATTTT.

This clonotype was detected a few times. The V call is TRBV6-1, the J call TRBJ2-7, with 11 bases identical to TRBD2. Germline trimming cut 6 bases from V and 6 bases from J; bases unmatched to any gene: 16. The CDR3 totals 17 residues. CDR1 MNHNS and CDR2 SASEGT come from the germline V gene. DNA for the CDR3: TGTGCCAGCAGCGACAGACGACTAGCGGGGACATTCACCGAGCAGTACTTC. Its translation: CASSDRRLAGTFTEQYF.

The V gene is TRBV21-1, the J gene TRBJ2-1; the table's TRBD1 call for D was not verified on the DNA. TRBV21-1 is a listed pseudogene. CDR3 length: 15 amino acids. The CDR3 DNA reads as TGTGCCAGCAGCAATACGTCCCAGGGGGATGATGAGCAGTTCTTC. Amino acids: CASSNTSQGDDEQFF.

The CDR3: CASSYSGTHGGDTQYF. The CDR3 nucleotides read TGTGCCAGCAGTTACTCCGGGACCCATGGGGGAGATACGCAGTATTTT. The chain links TRBV6-5 to TRBJ2-3; D is perhaps TRBD1 or TRBD2 (5 bases each). Germline V gene sequence: CDR1 MNHEY, CDR2 SVGAGI. CDR3 length: 16 residues. The V end lost 0 bases, the J end lost 5 bases, and 15 bases lay between the germline ends.

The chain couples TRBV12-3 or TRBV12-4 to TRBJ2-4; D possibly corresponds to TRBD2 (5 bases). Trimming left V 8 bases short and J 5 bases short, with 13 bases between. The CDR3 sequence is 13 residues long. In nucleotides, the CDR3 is TGTGCCAGCGGTCCGGAGGAGGAAAACATTCAGTACTTC. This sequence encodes CASGPEEENIQYF.

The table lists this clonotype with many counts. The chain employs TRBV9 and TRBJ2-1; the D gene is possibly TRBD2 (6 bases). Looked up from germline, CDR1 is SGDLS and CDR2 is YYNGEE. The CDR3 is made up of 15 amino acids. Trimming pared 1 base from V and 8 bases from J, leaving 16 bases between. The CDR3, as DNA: TGTGCCAGCAGCGTAATCCAGCGGGCCGGGGATGAGCAGTTCTTC. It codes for CASSVIQRAGDEQFF.

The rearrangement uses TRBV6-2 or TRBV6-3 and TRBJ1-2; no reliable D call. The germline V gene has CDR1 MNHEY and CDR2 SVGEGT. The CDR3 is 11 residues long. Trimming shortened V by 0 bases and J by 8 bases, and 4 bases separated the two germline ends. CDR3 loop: CASSYSVGYTF. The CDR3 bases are TGTGCCAGCAGTTACTCAGTAGGCTACACCTTC.

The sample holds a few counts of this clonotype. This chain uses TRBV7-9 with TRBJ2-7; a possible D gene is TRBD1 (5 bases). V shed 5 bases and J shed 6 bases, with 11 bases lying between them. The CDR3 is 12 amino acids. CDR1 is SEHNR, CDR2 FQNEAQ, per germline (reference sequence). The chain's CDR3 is CASSPEGAEQYF. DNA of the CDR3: TGTGCCAGCAGCCCGGAAGGGGCCGAGCAGTACTTC. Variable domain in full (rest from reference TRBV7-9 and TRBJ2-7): DTGVSQNPRHKITKRGQNVTFRCDPISEHNRLYWYRQTLGQGPEFLTYFQNEAQLEKSRLLSDRFSAERPKGSFSTLEIQRTEQGDSAMYLCASSPEGAEQYFGPGTRLTVT.

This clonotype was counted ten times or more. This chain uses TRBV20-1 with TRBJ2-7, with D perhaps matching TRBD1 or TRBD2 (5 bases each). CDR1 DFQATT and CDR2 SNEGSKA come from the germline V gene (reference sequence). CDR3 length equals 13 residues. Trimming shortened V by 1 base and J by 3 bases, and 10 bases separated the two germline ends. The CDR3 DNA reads TGCAGTGCTAGAGGGGGGAGAGACTACGAGCAGTACTTC. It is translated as CSARGGRDYEQYF.

The CDR3 sequence: CASSLQGSGTEAFF. The CDR3 coding sequence is TGTGCCAGCAGTCTCCAGGGGTCAGGCACTGAAGCTTTCTTT. V is TRBV27 and J is TRBJ1-1, with D perhaps matching TRBD1 (6 bases). This CDR3 has 14 residues. Germline-derived CDR1 and CDR2 are MNHEY and SMNVEV (reference sequence). Trimming pared 5 bases from V and 4 bases from J, leaving 14 bases between.

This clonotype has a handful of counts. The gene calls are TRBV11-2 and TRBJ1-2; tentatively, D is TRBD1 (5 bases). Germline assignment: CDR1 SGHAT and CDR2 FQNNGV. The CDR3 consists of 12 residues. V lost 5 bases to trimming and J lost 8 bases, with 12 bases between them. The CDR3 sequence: CASSTPGTGYTF. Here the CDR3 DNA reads TGTGCCAGCAGCACTCCAGGGACCGGCTACACCTTC. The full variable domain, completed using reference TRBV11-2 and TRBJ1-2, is EAGVAQSPRYKIIEKRQSVAFWCNPISGHATLYWYQQILGQGPKLLIQFQNNGVVDDSQLPKDRFSAERLKGVDSTLKIQPAKLEDSAVYLCASSTPGTGYTFGSGTRLTVV.

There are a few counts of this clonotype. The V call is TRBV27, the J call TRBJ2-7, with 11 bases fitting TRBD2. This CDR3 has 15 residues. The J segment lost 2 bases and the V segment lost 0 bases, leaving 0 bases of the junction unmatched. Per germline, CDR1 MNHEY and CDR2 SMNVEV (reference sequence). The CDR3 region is CASSLSTSGTYEQYF. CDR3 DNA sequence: TGTGCCAGCAGTTTATCGACTAGCGGGACCTACGAGCAGTACTTC.

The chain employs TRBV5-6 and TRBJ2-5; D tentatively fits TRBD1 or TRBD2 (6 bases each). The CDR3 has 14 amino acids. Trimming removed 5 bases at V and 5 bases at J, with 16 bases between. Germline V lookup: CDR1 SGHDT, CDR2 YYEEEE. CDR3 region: CASSYEGGWETQYF. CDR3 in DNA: TGTGCCAGCAGTTACGAAGGGGGGTGGGAGACCCAGTACTTC.

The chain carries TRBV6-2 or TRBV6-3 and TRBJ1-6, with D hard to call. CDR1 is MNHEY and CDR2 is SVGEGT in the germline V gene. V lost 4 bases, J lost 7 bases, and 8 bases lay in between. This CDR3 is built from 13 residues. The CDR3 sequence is CASSSKENSPLHF. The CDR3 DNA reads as TGTGCCAGCAGTTCAAAGGAGAATTCACCCCTCCACTTT.

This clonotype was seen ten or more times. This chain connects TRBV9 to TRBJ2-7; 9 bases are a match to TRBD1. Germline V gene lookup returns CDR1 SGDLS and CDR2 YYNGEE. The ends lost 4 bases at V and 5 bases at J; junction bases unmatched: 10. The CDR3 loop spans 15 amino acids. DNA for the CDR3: TGTGCCAGCAGCACCCCGGGACAGGGAATCCACGAGCAGTACTTC. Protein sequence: CASSTPGQGIHEQYF.

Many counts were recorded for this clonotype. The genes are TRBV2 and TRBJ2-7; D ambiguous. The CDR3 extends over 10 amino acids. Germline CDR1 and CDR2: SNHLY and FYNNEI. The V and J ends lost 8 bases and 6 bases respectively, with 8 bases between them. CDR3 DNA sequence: TGTGCCAGCGGGCAGTTCGAGCAGTACTTC. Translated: CASGQFEQYF.

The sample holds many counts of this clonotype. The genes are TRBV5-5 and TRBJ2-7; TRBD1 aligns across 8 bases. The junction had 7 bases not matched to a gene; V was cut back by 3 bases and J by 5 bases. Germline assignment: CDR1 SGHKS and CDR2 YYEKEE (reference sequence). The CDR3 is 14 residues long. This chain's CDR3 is CASSWWTGSNEQYF. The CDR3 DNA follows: TGTGCCAGCAGCTGGTGGACAGGGTCCAACGAGCAGTACTTC. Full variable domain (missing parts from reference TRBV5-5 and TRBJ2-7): DAGVTQSPTHLIKTRGQQVTLRCSPISGHKSVSWYQQVLGQGPQFIFQYYEKEERGRGNFPDRFSARQFPNYSSELNVNALLLGDSALYLCASSWWTGSNEQYFGPGTRLTVT.

DNA of the CDR3: TGTGCCAGCAGCTTAGAAGGGACGGTCGGAAACACCATATATTTT. The encoded protein is CASSLEGTVGNTIYF. This chain joins TRBV7-9 and TRBJ1-3; possibly TRBD1 for D (5 bases). Germline-derived CDR1 and CDR2 are SEHNR and FQNEAQ (reference sequence). The length of the CDR3 is 15 residues. The V and J ends lost 1 base and 4 bases respectively, with 11 bases between them.

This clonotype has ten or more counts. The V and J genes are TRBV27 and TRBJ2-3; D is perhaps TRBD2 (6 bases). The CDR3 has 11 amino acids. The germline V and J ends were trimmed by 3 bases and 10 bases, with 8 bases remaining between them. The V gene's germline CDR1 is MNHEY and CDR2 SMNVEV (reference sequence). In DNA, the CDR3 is TGTGCCAGCAGTTTTGGGGAGGCGCAGTATTTT. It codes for CASSFGEAQYF.

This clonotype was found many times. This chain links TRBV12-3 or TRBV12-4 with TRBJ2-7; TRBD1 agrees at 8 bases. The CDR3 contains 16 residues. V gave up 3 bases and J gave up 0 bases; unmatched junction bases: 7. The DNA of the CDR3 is TGTGCCAGCAGTTTCGATGGGACAGGCCCCTCCTACGAGCAGTACTTC. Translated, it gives CASSFDGTGPSYEQYF.

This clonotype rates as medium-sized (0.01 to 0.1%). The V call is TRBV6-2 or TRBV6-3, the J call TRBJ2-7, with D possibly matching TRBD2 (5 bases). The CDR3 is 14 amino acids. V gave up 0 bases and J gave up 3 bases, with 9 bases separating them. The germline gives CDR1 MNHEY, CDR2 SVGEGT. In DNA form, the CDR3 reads TGTGCCAGCAGTTACTCGGGAGAAGTCTACGAGCAGTACTTC. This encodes CASSYSGEVYEQYF.